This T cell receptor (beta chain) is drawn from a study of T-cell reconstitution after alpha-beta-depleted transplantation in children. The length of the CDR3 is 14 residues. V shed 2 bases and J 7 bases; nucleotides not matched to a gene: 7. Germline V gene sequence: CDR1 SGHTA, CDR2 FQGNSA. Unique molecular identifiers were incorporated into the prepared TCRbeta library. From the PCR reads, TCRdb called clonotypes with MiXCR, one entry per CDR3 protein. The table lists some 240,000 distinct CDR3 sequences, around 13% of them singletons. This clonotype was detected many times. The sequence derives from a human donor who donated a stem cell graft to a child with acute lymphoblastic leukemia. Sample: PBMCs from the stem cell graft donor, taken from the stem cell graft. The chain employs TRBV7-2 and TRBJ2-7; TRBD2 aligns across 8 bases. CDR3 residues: CASSLKAGDGEQYF. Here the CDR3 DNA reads TGTGCCAGCAGCTTAAAAGCGGGAGATGGGGAGCAGTACTTC. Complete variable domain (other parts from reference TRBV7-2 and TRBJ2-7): GAGVSQSPSNKVTEKGKDVELRCDPISGHTALYWYRQSLGQGLEFLIYFQGNSAPDKSGLPSDRFSAERTGGSVSTLTIQRTQQEDSAVYLCASSLKAGDGEQYFGPGTRLTVT.